Only one count was recorded for the clone carrying this T cell receptor beta chain. The data originate from a study of shared clonotypes between healthy human individuals. Germline V gene sequence: CDR1 LNHNV, CDR2 YYDKDF (reference sequence). Trimming took 8 bases from V and 2 from J, leaving 15 bases between them. The CDR3 has 14 residues. Only in-frame clones appear in the TCRdb table, and some are missing; sequencing was by immunoSEQ multiplex PCR. The data show millions of clones, with more than 80% seen just once and around 0.14% held by the top ten. This clonotype originated in a man aged 18 to 30 in good health. V is TRBV15 and J is TRBJ1-1; D is perhaps TRBD1 (6 bases). The sequenced sample consisted of naive CD4+ T cells sorted from blood. Subset of the sample: CD45RA+ positively selected. CDR3 DNA: TGTGCCACCGGAAACAGGGTTGTTAACACTGAAGCTTTCTTT. As protein: CATGNRVVNTEAFF.